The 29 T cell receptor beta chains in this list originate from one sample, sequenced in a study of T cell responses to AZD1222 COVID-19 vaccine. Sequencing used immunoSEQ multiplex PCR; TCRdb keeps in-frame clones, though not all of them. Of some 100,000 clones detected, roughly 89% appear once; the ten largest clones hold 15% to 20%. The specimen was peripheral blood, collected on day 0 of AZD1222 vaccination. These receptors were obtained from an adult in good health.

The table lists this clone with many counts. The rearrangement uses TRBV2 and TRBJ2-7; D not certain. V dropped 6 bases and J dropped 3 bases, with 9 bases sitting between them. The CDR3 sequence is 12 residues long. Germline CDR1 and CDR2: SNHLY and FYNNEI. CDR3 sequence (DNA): TGTGCCAGCAGCCAAGGTCACTACGAGCAGTACTTC. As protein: CASSQGHYEQYF. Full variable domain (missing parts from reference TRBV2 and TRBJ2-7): EPEVTQTPSHQVTQMGQEVILRCVPISNHLYFYWYRQILGQKVEFLVSFYNNEISEKSEIFDDQFSVERPDGSNFTLKIRSTKLEDSAMYFCASSQGHYEQYFGPGTRLTVT.

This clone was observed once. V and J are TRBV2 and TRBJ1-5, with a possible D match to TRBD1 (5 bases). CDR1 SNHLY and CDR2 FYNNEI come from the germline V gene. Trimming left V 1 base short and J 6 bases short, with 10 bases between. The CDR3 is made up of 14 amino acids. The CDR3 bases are TGTGCCAGCAGTGAAGGGCAGGGTACTCAGCCCCAGCATTTT. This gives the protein CASSEGQGTQPQHF.

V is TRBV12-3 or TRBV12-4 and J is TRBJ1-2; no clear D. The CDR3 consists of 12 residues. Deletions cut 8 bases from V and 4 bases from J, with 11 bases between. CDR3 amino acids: CASHDPSYGYTF. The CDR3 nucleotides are TGTGCCAGCCACGACCCTTCCTATGGCTACACCTTC.

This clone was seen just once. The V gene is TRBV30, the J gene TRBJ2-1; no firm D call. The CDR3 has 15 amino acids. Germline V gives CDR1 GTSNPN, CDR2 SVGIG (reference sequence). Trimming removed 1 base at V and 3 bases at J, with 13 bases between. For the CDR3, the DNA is TGTGCCTGGAGTGGGGCAAATCGGGTCTACAATGAGCAGTTCTTC. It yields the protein CAWSGANRVYNEQFF.

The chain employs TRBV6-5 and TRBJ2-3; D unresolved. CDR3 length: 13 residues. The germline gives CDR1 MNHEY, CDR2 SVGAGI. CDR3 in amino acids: CASQLPPTDTQYF. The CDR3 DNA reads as TGTGCTTCGCAGCTTCCCCCCACAGATACGCAGTATTTT.

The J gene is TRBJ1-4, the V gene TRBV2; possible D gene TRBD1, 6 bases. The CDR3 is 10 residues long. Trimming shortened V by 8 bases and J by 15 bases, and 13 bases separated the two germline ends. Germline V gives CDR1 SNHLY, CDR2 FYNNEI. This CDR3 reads CASRTEMMFF. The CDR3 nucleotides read TGTGCCAGCCGGACAGAAATGATGTTTTTT.

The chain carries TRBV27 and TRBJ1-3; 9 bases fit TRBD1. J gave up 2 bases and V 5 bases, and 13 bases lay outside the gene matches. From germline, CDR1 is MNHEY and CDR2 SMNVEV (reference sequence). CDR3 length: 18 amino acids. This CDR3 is CASSPQRTGDVAGNTIYF. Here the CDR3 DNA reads TGTGCCAGCAGTCCGCAAAGGACAGGGGACGTAGCTGGAAACACCATATATTTT.

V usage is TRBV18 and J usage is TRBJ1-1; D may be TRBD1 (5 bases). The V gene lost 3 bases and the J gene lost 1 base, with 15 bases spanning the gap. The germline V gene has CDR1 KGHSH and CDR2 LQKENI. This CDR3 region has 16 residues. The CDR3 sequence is CASSPRRDSRNTEAFF. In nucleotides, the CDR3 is TGTGCCAGCTCACCCCGGAGAGACAGCCGGAACACTGAAGCTTTCTTT. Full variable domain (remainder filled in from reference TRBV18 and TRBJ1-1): NAGVMQNPRHLVRRRGQEARLRCSPMKGHSHVYWYRQLPEEGLKFMVYLQKENIIDESGMPKERFSAEFPKEGPSILRIQQVVRGDSAAYFCASSPRRDSRNTEAFFGQGTRLTVV.

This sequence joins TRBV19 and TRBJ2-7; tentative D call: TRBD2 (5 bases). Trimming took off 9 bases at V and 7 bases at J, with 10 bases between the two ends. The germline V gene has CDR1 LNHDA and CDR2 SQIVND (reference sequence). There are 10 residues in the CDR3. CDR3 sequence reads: CASPWREQYF. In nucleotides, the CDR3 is TGTGCCAGCCCCTGGAGGGAGCAGTACTTC.

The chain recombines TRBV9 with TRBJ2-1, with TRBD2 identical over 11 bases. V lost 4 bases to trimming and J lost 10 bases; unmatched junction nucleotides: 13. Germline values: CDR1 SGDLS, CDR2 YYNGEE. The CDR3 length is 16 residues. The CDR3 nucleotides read TGTGCCAGCAGCCCCTCCCTAGCGGGGGGAACAGGAGAGCAGTTCTTC. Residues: CASSPSLAGGTGEQFF.

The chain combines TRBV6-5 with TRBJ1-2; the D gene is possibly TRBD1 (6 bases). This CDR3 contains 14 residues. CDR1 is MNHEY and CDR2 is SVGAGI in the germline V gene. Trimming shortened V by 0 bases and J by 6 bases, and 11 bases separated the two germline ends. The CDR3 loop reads CASSYSGQYHGYTF. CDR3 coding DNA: TGTGCCAGCAGTTACTCCGGACAGTATCATGGCTACACCTTC.

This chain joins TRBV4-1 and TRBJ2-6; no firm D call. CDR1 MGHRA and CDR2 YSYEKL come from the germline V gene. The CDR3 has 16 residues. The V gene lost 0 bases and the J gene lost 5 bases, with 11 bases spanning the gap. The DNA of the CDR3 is TGCGCCAGCAGCCAAGAGCCCCAAGCACGGGCCAACGTCCTGACTTTC. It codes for CASSQEPQARANVLTF.

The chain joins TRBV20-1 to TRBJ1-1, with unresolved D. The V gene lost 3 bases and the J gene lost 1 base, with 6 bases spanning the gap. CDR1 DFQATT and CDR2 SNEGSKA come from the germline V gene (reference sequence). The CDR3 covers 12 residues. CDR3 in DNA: TGCAGTGCTAGTAGTGGGAACACTGAAGCTTTCTTT. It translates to CSASSGNTEAFF.

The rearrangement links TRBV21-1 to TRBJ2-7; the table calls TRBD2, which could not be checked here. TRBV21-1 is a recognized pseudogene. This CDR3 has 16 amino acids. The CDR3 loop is CASSKESPTVLRVQYF. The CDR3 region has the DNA TGTGCCAGCAGCAAAGAAAGCCCCACCGTCCTACGAGTGCAGTACTTC.

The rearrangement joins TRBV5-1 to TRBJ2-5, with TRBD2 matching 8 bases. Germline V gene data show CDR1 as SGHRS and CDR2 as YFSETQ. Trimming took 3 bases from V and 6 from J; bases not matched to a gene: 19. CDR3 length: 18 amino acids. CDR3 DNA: TGCGCCAGCAGCTCCAGGGAGGGCAGCGGGAGTGGAAGAAAGACCCAGTACTTC. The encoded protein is CASSSREGSGSGRKTQYF.

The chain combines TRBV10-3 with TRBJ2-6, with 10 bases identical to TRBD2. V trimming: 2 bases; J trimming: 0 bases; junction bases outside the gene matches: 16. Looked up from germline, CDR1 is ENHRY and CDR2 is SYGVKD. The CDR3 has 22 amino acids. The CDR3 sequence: CAISEIKTSGPLELSGANVLTF. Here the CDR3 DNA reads TGTGCCATCAGTGAGATAAAGACTAGCGGGCCACTCGAACTCTCTGGGGCCAACGTCCTGACTTTC.

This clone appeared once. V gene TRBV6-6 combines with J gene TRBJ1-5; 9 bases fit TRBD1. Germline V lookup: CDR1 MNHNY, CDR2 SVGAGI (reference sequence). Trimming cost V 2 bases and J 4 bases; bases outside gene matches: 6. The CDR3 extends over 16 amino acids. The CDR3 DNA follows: TGTGCCAGCAGTTACGCGGGACAGGGAGATAATCAGCCCCAGCATTTT. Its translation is CASSYAGQGDNQPQHF.

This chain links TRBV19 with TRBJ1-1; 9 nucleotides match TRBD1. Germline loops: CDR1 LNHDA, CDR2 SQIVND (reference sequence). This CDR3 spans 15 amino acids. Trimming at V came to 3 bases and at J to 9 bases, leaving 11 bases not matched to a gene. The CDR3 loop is CASSIVPGQGYKAFF. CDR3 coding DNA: TGTGCCAGTAGTATTGTGCCGGGACAGGGTTATAAAGCTTTCTTT. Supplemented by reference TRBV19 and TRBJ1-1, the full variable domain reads DGGITQSPKYLFRKEGQNVTLSCEQNLNHDAMYWYRQDPGQGLRLIYYSQIVNDFQKGDIAEGYSVSREKKESFPLTVTSAQKNPTAFYLCASSIVPGQGYKAFFGQGTRLTVV.

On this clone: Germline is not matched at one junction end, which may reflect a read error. As DNA, the CDR3 is TGCGCCAGCAGCCAAACCCCCGCGACAGGGGGCAACCAGCCCCAGCATTTT. This encodes CASSQTPATGGNQPQHF. This rearrangement joins TRBV4-1 to TRBJ1-5; 10 positions match TRBD1. This CDR3 is 17 amino acids long. In germline, CDR1 is MGHRA, CDR2 YSYEKL.

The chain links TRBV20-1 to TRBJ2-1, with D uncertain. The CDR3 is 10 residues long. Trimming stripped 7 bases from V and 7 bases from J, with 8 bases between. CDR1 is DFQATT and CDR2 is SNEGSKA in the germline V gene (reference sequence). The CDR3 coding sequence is TGCAGTGGGGCCTCGAATGAGCAGTTCTTC. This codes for CSGASNEQFF.

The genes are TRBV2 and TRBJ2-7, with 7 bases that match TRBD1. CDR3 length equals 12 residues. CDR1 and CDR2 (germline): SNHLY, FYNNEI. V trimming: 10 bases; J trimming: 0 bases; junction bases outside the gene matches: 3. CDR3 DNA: TGTGCCATCGGGACAGCCTCCTACGAGCAGTACTTC. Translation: CAIGTASYEQYF.

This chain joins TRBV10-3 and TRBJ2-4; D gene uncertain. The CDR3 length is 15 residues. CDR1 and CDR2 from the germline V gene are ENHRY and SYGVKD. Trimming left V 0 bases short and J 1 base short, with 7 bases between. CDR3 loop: CAISESTLAKNIQYF. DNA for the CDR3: TGTGCCATCAGTGAGTCAACGCTGGCCAAAAACATTCAGTACTTC.

The CDR3 region has the DNA TGTGCCAGCAGTTCTTACAGGGGCAATGAGCAGTTCTTC. This encodes CASSSYRGNEQFF. The chain employs TRBV12-3 or TRBV12-4 and TRBJ2-1; TRBD1 matches 7 bases. CDR3 size: 13 residues. The trim removed 4 bases at V and 6 bases at J, leaving 3 bases unmatched.

For the CDR3, the DNA is TGTGCCAGCAGCTTAGTGGGGGTGAACACTGAAGCTTTCTTT. The encoded protein is CASSLVGVNTEAFF. The chain recombines TRBV11-2 with TRBJ1-1, with D tentatively TRBD1 (5 bases). The CDR3 has 14 amino acids. Trimming took off 1 base at V and 0 bases at J, with 6 bases between the two ends. Germline V gene data show CDR1 as SGHAT and CDR2 as FQNNGV.

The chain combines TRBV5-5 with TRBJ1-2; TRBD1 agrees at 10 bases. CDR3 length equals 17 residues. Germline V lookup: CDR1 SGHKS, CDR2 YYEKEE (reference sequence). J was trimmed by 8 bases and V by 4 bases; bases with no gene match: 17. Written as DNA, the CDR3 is TGTGCCAGCAGCCCCATTGAAGGACAGGGGGAAACGAAGGGCTACACCTTC. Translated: CASSPIEGQGETKGYTF.

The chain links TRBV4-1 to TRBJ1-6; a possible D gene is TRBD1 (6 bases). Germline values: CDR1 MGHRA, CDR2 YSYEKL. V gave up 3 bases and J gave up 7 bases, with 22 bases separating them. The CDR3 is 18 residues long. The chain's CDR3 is CASSHPEGGAPNNSPLHF. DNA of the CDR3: TGCGCCAGCAGCCATCCCGAAGGGGGGGCCCCAAACAATTCACCCCTCCACTTT.

CDR3 in DNA: TGTGCCAGCAGCCCGGACAGAATCCAAAACACCATATATTTT. Translating gives CASSPDRIQNTIYF. The V call is TRBV5-8, the J call TRBJ1-3; D might be TRBD1 (6 bases). From germline, CDR1 is SGHTS and CDR2 YDEGEE. The CDR3 extends over 14 amino acids. Trimming stripped 4 bases from V and 6 bases from J, with 14 bases between.

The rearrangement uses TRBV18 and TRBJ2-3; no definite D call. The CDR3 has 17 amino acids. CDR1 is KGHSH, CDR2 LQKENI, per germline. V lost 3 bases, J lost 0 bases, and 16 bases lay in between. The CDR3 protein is CASSPFSGQDSTDTQYF. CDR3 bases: TGTGCCAGCTCACCGTTTTCGGGCCAGGATAGCACAGATACGCAGTATTTT.

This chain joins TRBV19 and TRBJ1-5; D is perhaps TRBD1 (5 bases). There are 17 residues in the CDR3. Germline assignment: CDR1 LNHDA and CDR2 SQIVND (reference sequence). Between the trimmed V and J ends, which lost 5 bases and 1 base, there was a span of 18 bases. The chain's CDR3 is CASSPGRWDYSNQPQHF. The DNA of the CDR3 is TGTGCCAGTAGTCCAGGGCGATGGGATTACAGCAATCAGCCCCAGCATTTT. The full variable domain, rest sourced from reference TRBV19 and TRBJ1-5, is DGGITQSPKYLFRKEGQNVTLSCEQNLNHDAMYWYRQDPGQGLRLIYYSQIVNDFQKGDIAEGYSVSREKKESFPLTVTSAQKNPTAFYLCASSPGRWDYSNQPQHFGDGTRLSIL.